Described below is a single T cell receptor beta chain sequence and its context. The sample belongs to a study of blood T cell repertoires in COVID-19. Study-wide context: PBMCs, B-cell-depleted T cells, or T cells provided the cDNA or gDNA that made up the material.

CDR1 KGHDR and CDR2 SFDVKD come from the germline V gene. V gave up 4 bases and J gave up 4 bases, with 10 bases separating them. The CDR3 extends over 14 amino acids. Clones were read by immunoSEQ multiplex PCR, and TCRdb kept only the in-frame ones, dropping some. In the table there are 200,000 to 250,000 clones, roughly 90% of which are singletons. This TCR came from a man aged 55 to 70 with acute or convalescent COVID-19. V usage is TRBV24-1 and J usage is TRBJ2-1; D ambiguous. The sample taken for sequencing was peripheral blood. CDR3 in DNA: TGTGCCACCAGTGAAGCTGGAGCTTACAATGAGCAGTTCTTC. Its protein product is CATSEAGAYNEQFF.